The entry below describes one T cell receptor (beta chain). The germline V gene has CDR1 KGHSH and CDR2 LQKENI. The CDR3 covers 17 residues. Between the trimmed V and J ends, which lost 2 bases and 5 bases, there was a span of 21 bases. TCRdb's copy holds only in-frame clones and misses some; the assay was immunoSEQ multiplex PCR. This sample yields under 250,000 clones, of which approximately 86% are seen a single time; approximately 4% belongs to the top ten. The sample originates from a study of blood T cell repertoires in COVID-19. On the study more broadly: T cells, B-cell-depleted T cells, or PBMCs supplied cDNA or gDNA.

V and J are TRBV18 and TRBJ1-1; D not resolved. This TCR derives from a woman of 80 years or more with acute or convalescent COVID-19. Sequencing input: peripheral blood. The CDR3 sequence: CASSPYIGGEIRTEAFF. The CDR3 nucleotides are TGTGCCAGCTCACCATACATCGGCGGGGAGATACGAACTGAAGCTTTCTTT.